Sequencing of this TCR beta chain was carried out in a study of neoadjuvant anti-PD-1 for oral cavity cancer. As for the study in general: Nivolumab at 3 mg/kg was mostly given biweekly, three to four doses, pre-surgery. Study-level findings and limits: Treg/Th17 ratio rose with pretreatment blood and fell with post-treatment tumor TCRbeta clonality.

Profiled with immunoSEQ multiplex PCR; TCRdb holds only in-frame clones, not every one. This sample has approximately 12,000 clones, with 57% found just once. This clone was observed a handful of times. Its antigen is currently unknown. Trimming took 1 base from V and 8 from J, leaving 11 bases between them. Germline V gene sequence: CDR1 SEHNR, CDR2 FQNEAQ (reference sequence). The CDR3 contains 14 residues. J is TRBJ2-2 and V is TRBV7-9; D is uncertain. The material was tumor tissue, obtained before nivolumab (anti-PD-1) treatment. The origin of this receptor is a person aged 35-79 years with oral cavity squamous cell carcinoma. This chain's CDR3 is CASSLVPPDGELFF. The DNA for the CDR3 is TGTGCCAGCAGCTTAGTCCCTCCCGATGGGGAGCTGTTTTTT.